The 24 T cell receptor beta chains listed next were all sequenced from one sample in a study of blood T cell repertoires in COVID-19. Only in-frame clones appear in the TCRdb table, and some are missing; sequencing was by immunoSEQ multiplex PCR. The sample has some 220,000 clones, approximately 90% seen once. The specimen sequenced was PBMCs or T cells enriched from blood (not recorded which). These receptors all stem from a woman aged 40 to 50 with acute COVID-19.

The table lists this clone with a few counts. The chain carries TRBV18 and TRBJ1-5; TRBD1 matches 8 bases. The V gene end was trimmed by 6 bases and the J gene end by 0 bases; junction bases not matched to a gene: 4. The V gene's germline CDR1 is KGHSH and CDR2 LQKENI. The CDR3 spans 15 residues. The CDR3 reads CASSRGTGSNQPQHF. CDR3 sequence (DNA): TGTGCCAGCTCCCGAGGGACAGGTAGCAATCAGCCCCAGCATTTT.

The V and J genes are TRBV3-1 (or the pseudogene TRBV3-2) and TRBJ1-1; D might be TRBD1 (6 bases). The CDR3 runs 17 residues. Deletions cut 4 bases from V and 2 bases from J, with 20 bases between. Germline V gene sequence: CDR1 LGHDT, CDR2 YNNKEL (reference sequence). The DNA for the CDR3 is TGTGCCAGCAGCCGAACCCGTGGGGGCGCTACCAACACTGAAGCTTTCTTT. As protein: CASSRTRGGATNTEAFF.

This chain connects TRBV11-3 to TRBJ1-1; D call uncertain. Per the germline V gene, CDR1 is SGHNT and CDR2 is YENEEA. The CDR3 spans 12 residues. Trimming pared 3 bases from V and 1 base from J, leaving 3 bases between. The DNA for the CDR3 is TGTGCCAGCAGCTTCGGGAACACTGAAGCTTTCTTT. Protein: CASSFGNTEAFF.

Note on this clone: The same CDR3 can be traced to other DNA sequences in this sample. The V call is TRBV6-5, the J call TRBJ1-1, with D possibly being TRBD1 (5 bases). The CDR3 is 13 amino acids. V lost 0 bases to trimming and J lost 4 bases, with 6 bases between them. Germline CDR1 MNHEY, CDR2 SVGAGI. In nucleotides, the CDR3 is TGTGCCAGCAGTTACTCGGGGGGCACTGAAGCTTTCTTT. It specifies CASSYSGGTEAFF.

The chain's CDR3 is CASSPTGTDTEAFF. Here the CDR3 DNA reads TGCGCCAGCAGCCCTACAGGGACCGACACTGAAGCTTTCTTT. The V gene is TRBV5-1, the J gene TRBJ1-1, with D possibly matching TRBD1 (6 bases). The CDR3 spans 14 residues. The germline V gene encodes CDR1 SGHRS and CDR2 YFSETQ. V lost 4 bases and J 3 bases, leaving 13 bases between the germline ends. Combining the CDR3 with reference TRBV5-1 and TRBJ1-1 gives the whole variable domain KAGVTQTPRYLIKTRGQQVTLSCSPISGHRSVSWYQQTPGQGLQFLFEYFSETQRNKGNFPGRFSGRQFSNSRSEMNVSTLELGDSALYLCASSPTGTDTEAFFGQGTRLTVV.

The V gene is TRBV30, the J gene TRBJ2-1; 13 bases map to TRBD2. CDR1 is GTSNPN, CDR2 SVGIG, per germline (reference sequence). This CDR3 spans 15 amino acids. J was trimmed by 7 bases and V by 1 base; bases with no gene match: 4. Here the CDR3 DNA reads TGTGCCTGGAGTGGGGGGACTAGCGGGACGAATGAGCAGTTCTTC. This sequence encodes CAWSGGTSGTNEQFF.

The rearrangement joins TRBV6-2 or TRBV6-3 to TRBJ2-2; 11 bases are a match to TRBD1. Germline-derived CDR1 and CDR2 are MNHEY and SVGEGT. V lost 2 bases and J lost 4; bases outside the gene matches: 3. The CDR3 loop spans 16 amino acids. The CDR3 reads CASSYPGQGATGELFF. The CDR3, as DNA: TGTGCCAGCAGTTACCCTGGACAGGGGGCCACCGGGGAGCTGTTTTTT.

Points on this clone: This sample also contains other DNA sequences that code for the same CDR3. The chain recombines TRBV9 with TRBJ1-1; D is unresolved. This CDR3 is 13 amino acids long. Trimming removed 0 bases from V and 3 bases from J, with 6 bases in between. Per the germline V gene, CDR1 is SGDLS and CDR2 is YYNGEE. The CDR3 region is CASSVDSDTEAFF. The CDR3 DNA is TGTGCCAGCAGCGTAGATTCCGACACTGAAGCTTTCTTT.

With respect to this clone: The junction differs from germline at one of its ends, possibly a read error. The genes are TRBV29-1 and TRBJ2-7, with a possible D match to TRBD1 (5 bases). The CDR3 loop spans 12 amino acids. Germline V lookup: CDR1 SQVTM, CDR2 ANQGSEA. CDR3 in amino acids: CSVEAGFYEQYF. Here the CDR3 DNA reads TGCAGCGTAGAAGCAGGGTTCTACGAGCAGTACTTC.

Here the CDR3 reads CASRIPGTGPTEAFF. The CDR3 coding sequence is TGTGCCAGCCGCATTCCCGGGACAGGGCCCACTGAAGCTTTCTTT. This chain links TRBV6-5 with TRBJ1-1; 9 bases agree with TRBD1. The CDR3 covers 15 residues. Germline lookup yields CDR1 MNHEY and CDR2 SVGAGI. Unmatched junction bases numbered 11, after V lost 8 bases and J lost 4 bases.

This chain uses TRBV18 with TRBJ2-6, with 9 bases lining up with TRBD1. The J segment lost 0 bases and the V segment lost 5 bases, leaving 8 bases of the junction unmatched. Germline V CDR1 and CDR2: KGHSH, LQKENI. This CDR3 spans 18 amino acids. The CDR3 nucleotides read TGTGCCAGCTCATTACAGGGGGCTGCTAACTCTGGGGCCAACGTCCTGACTTTC. It specifies CASSLQGAANSGANVLTF.

The chain recombines TRBV15 with TRBJ2-5, with 12 bases identical to TRBD1. This CDR3 has 16 residues. The J segment lost 5 bases and the V segment lost 2 bases, leaving 6 bases of the junction unmatched. The germline CDR1 and CDR2 sequences are LNHNV and YYDKDF (reference sequence). CDR3 nucleotides: TGTGCCACCAGCAGATCCGGGACAGGGGGCAAGGAGACCCAGTACTTC. Amino acid sequence: CATSRSGTGGKETQYF.

This chain connects TRBV7-6 to TRBJ1-1; D perhaps matches TRBD1 (6 bases). V lost 6 bases, J lost 4 bases, and 12 bases lay in between. The germline V gene encodes CDR1 SGHVS and CDR2 FNYEAQ. This CDR3 contains 13 residues. The DNA of the CDR3 is TGTGCCAGCAGTGCTAGCAGGGGCACTGAAGCTTTCTTT. This codes for CASSASRGTEAFF.

Worth noting for this clone: No DNA is shown, since the ends of the CDR3 on it are uncertain; the CDR3 is the one TCRdb lists. V and J are TRBV4-1 and TRBJ1-5; TRBD1, as called in the table, went unchecked against the DNA. Germline CDR1 and CDR2: MGHRA and YSYEKL. The CDR3 is 17 amino acids long, termini counted. The CDR3 protein is CASSQVRARGLYQPQHF.

V and J are TRBV5-1 and TRBJ1-1; D is possibly TRBD1 (5 bases). Germline V gives CDR1 SGHRS, CDR2 YFSETQ. Trimming removed 4 bases at V and 1 base at J, with 8 bases between. The CDR3 length is 13 residues. This CDR3 reads CASSRRGNTEAFF. The CDR3 DNA reads as TGCGCCAGCAGCCGGAGGGGGAACACTGAAGCTTTCTTT. Based on the CDR3 plus reference TRBV5-1 and TRBJ1-1, the full variable domain is KAGVTQTPRYLIKTRGQQVTLSCSPISGHRSVSWYQQTPGQGLQFLFEYFSETQRNKGNFPGRFSGRQFSNSRSEMNVSTLELGDSALYLCASSRRGNTEAFFGQGTRLTVV.

This sequence joins TRBV5-1 and TRBJ2-1; 9 bases line up with TRBD2. Germline V gene lookup returns CDR1 SGHRS and CDR2 YFSETQ. The CDR3 is made up of 19 amino acids. Losses at the gene ends were 4 bases for V and 0 bases for J; bases not matched to a gene: 14. The CDR3, as DNA: TGCGCCAGCAGCACACCTCAGCGGGGGGTCCCACGCTCCTACAATGAGCAGTTCTTC. Its protein is CASSTPQRGVPRSYNEQFF.

This chain uses TRBV7-3 with TRBJ2-3, with 7 bases lining up with TRBD1. CDR3 length: 17 amino acids. Per germline, CDR1 SGHTA and CDR2 FQGTGA. V gave up 4 bases and J gave up 5 bases; unmatched junction bases: 15. CDR3 loop: CASSSRTGLIAGDTQYF. For the CDR3, the DNA is TGTGCCAGCAGCTCCCGGACAGGATTAATCGCGGGAGATACGCAGTATTTT.

The V call is TRBV6-2 or TRBV6-3, the J call TRBJ1-5, with TRBD1 identical over 9 bases. The junction had 5 bases not matched to a gene; V was cut back by 5 bases and J by 6 bases. Germline V gene sequence: CDR1 MNHEY, CDR2 SVGEGT. This CDR3 spans 14 amino acids. CDR3 residues: CASSPGQGSQPQHF. CDR3 nucleotides: TGTGCCAGCAGTCCCGGACAGGGGAGTCAGCCCCAGCATTTT.

The V gene is TRBV5-1, the J gene TRBJ1-3; D perhaps matches TRBD1 (6 bases). V lost 0 bases and J lost 7, with 14 bases in between. The CDR3 loop spans 15 amino acids. Per germline, CDR1 SGHRS and CDR2 YFSETQ. CDR3 DNA: TGCGCCAGCAGCTTGGGAGGTTCGGACAGCAACACCATATATTTT. This encodes CASSLGGSDSNTIYF.

DNA of the CDR3: TGTGCCATCAGCCAGCCAGGGGCCGAGCAGTACGTC. This gives the protein CAISQPGAEQYV. The chain couples TRBV10-3 to TRBJ2-7, with D possibly TRBD1 on 6 matching bases. The CDR3 totals 12 residues. CDR1 ENHRY and CDR2 SYGVKD come from the germline V gene. Trimming shortened V by 6 bases and J by 6 bases, and 12 bases separated the two germline ends.

This chain uses TRBV11-1 with TRBJ1-1; the match to TRBD1 covers 8 bases. V trimming: 3 bases; J trimming: 1 base; junction bases outside the gene matches: 4. Germline CDR1 is SGHAT and CDR2 is FQDESV (reference sequence). This CDR3 has 15 residues. The CDR3 DNA reads as TGTGCCAGCAGCTTCGGGACAGGAAGGAACACTGAAGCTTTCTTT. Translating it yields CASSFGTGRNTEAFF.

The rearrangement uses TRBV9 and TRBJ1-5; 10 nucleotides agree with TRBD1. The CDR3 is made up of 14 amino acids. CDR1 is SGDLS, CDR2 YYNGEE, per germline. The trim removed 3 bases at V and 7 bases at J, leaving 4 bases unmatched. The CDR3 here is CASSGTGGLQPQHF. The CDR3 nucleotides read TGTGCCAGCAGCGGGACAGGGGGTCTGCAGCCCCAGCATTTT.

V usage is TRBV9 and J usage is TRBJ1-1; D gene ambiguous. This CDR3 has 14 amino acids. Germline lookup yields CDR1 SGDLS and CDR2 YYNGEE. The germline V and J ends were trimmed by 3 bases and 7 bases, with 16 bases remaining between them. The CDR3 DNA reads as TGTGCCAGCAGCGCTGGTACGGGAGCCCGTGAAGCTTTCTTT. It specifies CASSAGTGAREAFF.

The chain joins TRBV4-1 to TRBJ2-3; TRBD1 matches at 7 bases. CDR3 length: 16 residues. The germline V gene has CDR1 MGHRA and CDR2 YSYEKL. The J segment lost 2 bases and the V segment lost 0 bases, leaving 5 bases of the junction unmatched. CDR3 protein: CASSQEWQGDTDTQYF. CDR3 DNA: TGCGCCAGCAGCCAAGAATGGCAGGGGGACACAGATACGCAGTATTTT.